This T cell receptor (beta chain) was sequenced for a study of blood T cell repertoires in COVID-19 (dated by TCRdb to 2019 to 2021). For the study in its entirety: Collaborator samples came from the United States, Italy and Spain and covered acute and convalescent phases of COVID-19. The prospective study material was composed of cDNA or gDNA derived from T cells, B-cell-depleted T cells, or PBMCs. Subjects who had been exposed to COVID-19, were actively infected with it, or had recovered from it provided the deeply sampled blood TCRbeta repertoires that made up the dataset. The repertoires were released in a freely available public database meant as a resource for research on the immune response to SARS-CoV-2. Samples were obtained from the ongoing ImmuneRACE study (first 160 participants) and from about 1,300 subjects provided by 6 global collaborators. Sample metadata almost always included a de-identified subject ID, COVID-19 status, age in years and sex. Where available, HLA class I and class II types were obtained from metadata supplied by the sample provider rather than from assay-based typing.

To note about this clone: Its antigen target is currently unknown. Base qualities are not provided; no much larger clone lies one nucleotide away.

TCRbeta CDR3 regions were amplified from genomic DNA using the immunoSEQ Assay, a bias-controlled multiplex PCR. In the source study's methods: Nucleated cell counts per sample were estimated from amplification of reference gene primers within the assay. To quantify the absolute abundance of each unique TCRbeta CDR3 rearrangement, sequence reads were collapsed and filtered. For each sample, productive Simpson clonality was calculated as the square root of Simpson's diversity index across productive rearrangements. Imported from immuneACCESS, the table was reduced by TCRdb to in-frame sequences with V and J called. These copies leave out some clones; in studies compared against another copy, an unresolved V gene accounts for under half, and the cause of the remainder is not known. V and J calls and clone size follow that table, whereas D and trimming were derived from the DNA. The table for this sample lists 110,000 or so clones; more than 75% of them were counted only once. Roughly 3.5% of the sample is held by the ten biggest clonotypes.

The collaborating institutions used their own protocols to collect whole blood in K2EDTA tubes. For TCRbeta analysis, collaborator samples were shipped as frozen whole blood, as isolated PBMCs, or as DNA extracted from either sample type. CDR1 and CDR2, looked up from the germline V gene (reference sequence), are MNHEY and SMNVEV. The CDR3 runs 14 amino acids, cysteine and phenylalanine included. Solely the CDR3 DNA is kept, with 42 bases framed from the first base. The germline V end is reduced by 6 bases and the J end by 7 bases; junction bases left unmatched: 7. The full study reports these points: How much clinical and demographic metadata was included differed by source and by participant, and the metadata was provided uncurated.

The material sequenced was peripheral blood. This chain joins TRBV27 to TRBJ1-4; 8 middle bases align to TRBD1. This TCR derives from a man aged 35-49 years with acute or convalescent COVID-19. Here is the DNA: TGTGCCAGCAGGGAAGGACAGGGTGTTGAAAAACTGTTTTTT. It is translated as CASREGQGVEKLFF.